These 32 T cell receptor beta chains were sequenced from one sample in a study of blood T cell repertoires in COVID-19. Clones were read by immunoSEQ multiplex PCR, and TCRdb kept only the in-frame ones, dropping some. Found here are 200,000 to 300,000 clones, around 90% of them singletons; the top ten hold 0.83%. Sequenced sample: peripheral blood. The receptors derive from a man aged 25 to 40 with COVID-19, enrolled during active disease.

The V call is TRBV10-3, the J call TRBJ1-2, with 7 nucleotides matching TRBD1. CDR3 length: 15 amino acids. The ends lost 3 bases at V and 2 bases at J; junction bases unmatched: 6. The germline gives CDR1 ENHRY, CDR2 SYGVKD. The CDR3 DNA is TGTGCCATCAGTGATTGGGACAGACCCAACTATGGCTACACCTTC. Its protein product is CAISDWDRPNYGYTF.

The chain is built from TRBV6-5 and TRBJ1-1; TRBD1 aligns across 9 bases. Germline V CDR1 and CDR2: MNHEY, SVGAGI. The CDR3 is 13 amino acids. Unmatched junction bases numbered 6, after V lost 8 bases and J lost 5 bases. In nucleotides, the CDR3 is TGTGCCAGCGCCAACAGGGGGCGAACTGAAGCTTTCTTT. Translated, it gives CASANRGRTEAFF.

This chain links TRBV9 with TRBJ2-2; D possibly corresponds to TRBD2 (5 bases). Germline loops: CDR1 SGDLS, CDR2 YYNGEE. V lost 4 bases, J lost 4 bases, and 17 bases lay in between. This CDR3 region has 16 residues. As DNA, the CDR3 is TGTGCCAGCAGCTTTACTAGTTATGCGAGCACCGGGGAGCTGTTTTTT. It translates to CASSFTSYASTGELFF.

This chain uses TRBV19 with TRBJ2-2; TRBD2 matches at 7 bases. Germline loops: CDR1 LNHDA, CDR2 SQIVND (reference sequence). The length of the CDR3 is 15 residues. With V trimmed by 4 bases and J by 2 bases, 4 bases remained unmatched. The DNA for the CDR3 is TGTGCCAGTAGTAGATCTAGCGGCAACACCGGGGAGCTGTTTTTT. Its protein product is CASSRSSGNTGELFF.

In its sample, this clone was seen many times. CDR3 bases: TGTGCCAGCAGCGAGCGGACTAGCGGCGCGGGGGAGCAGTACTTC. Translation gives CASSERTSGAGEQYF. This chain links TRBV9 with TRBJ2-7; 10 bases are shared with TRBD2. The CDR3 sequence is 15 residues long. Germline V CDR1 and CDR2: SGDLS, YYNGEE. V lost 3 bases and J lost 7; bases outside the gene matches: 10.

V usage is TRBV7-3 and J usage is TRBJ1-6, with 7 nucleotides matching TRBD1. The CDR3 contains 13 residues. Germline CDR1 SGHTA, CDR2 FQGTGA. The J segment lost 11 bases and the V segment lost 4 bases, leaving 5 bases of the junction unmatched. Here the CDR3 DNA reads TGTGCCAGCAGCTCCGGGACAGCAACACCCCTCCACTTT. This translates into CASSSGTATPLHF.

The chain combines TRBV6-5 with TRBJ2-7; 7 bases are shared with TRBD1. Germline CDR1 is MNHEY and CDR2 is SVGAGI. With 5 bases clipped from V and 1 base from J, the junction kept 2 bases outside the gene matches. The CDR3 is made up of 13 amino acids. The CDR3 nucleotides read TGTGCCAGCAGTCCGGGACAGTCCTACGAGCAGTACTTC. This gives the protein CASSPGQSYEQYF.

This clone was seen only once. This chain connects TRBV19 to TRBJ2-1; TRBD2 aligns across 7 bases. With V trimmed by 6 bases and J by 4 bases, 3 bases remained unmatched. The CDR3 sequence is 13 residues long. Germline values: CDR1 LNHDA, CDR2 SQIVND (reference sequence). The CDR3 nucleotides read TGTGCCAGTAGCCTGGGACTATACAATGAGCAGTTCTTC. Its translation is CASSLGLYNEQFF.

This chain uses TRBV7-6 with TRBJ2-1, with 7 bases lining up with TRBD1. Germline values: CDR1 SGHVS, CDR2 FNYEAQ. CDR3 size: 18 residues. V was clipped by 3 bases and J by 4 bases; unmatched bases: 15. The CDR3 sequence is CASSFSDPGTEKYNEQFF. For the CDR3, the DNA is TGTGCCAGCAGCTTTTCTGACCCAGGGACAGAGAAATACAATGAGCAGTTCTTC.

The V gene is TRBV6-5, the J gene TRBJ1-2; no clear D. There are 14 residues in the CDR3. The V gene's germline CDR1 is MNHEY and CDR2 SVGAGI. V lost 5 bases, J lost 0 bases, and 10 bases lay in between. The DNA for the CDR3 is TGTGCCAGCAGTCAGGCACGAGCTAACTATGGCTACACCTTC. Translated, it gives CASSQARANYGYTF.

This clone was detected only once. The V gene is TRBV3-1 (or the pseudogene TRBV3-2), the J gene TRBJ2-1; tentative D call: TRBD2 (5 bases). The CDR3 totals 14 residues. Germline V CDR1 and CDR2: LGHDT, YNNKEL (reference sequence). Deletions cut 4 bases from V and 10 bases from J, with 17 bases between. Here the CDR3 DNA reads TGTGCCAGCAGCCTATCGGGCGGGTCCGGGGAGCAGTTCTTC. It codes for CASSLSGGSGEQFF.

DNA of the CDR3: TGTGCCAGCAGCTCTACCGGGAAACAGGGGGCCAATGAGCAGTTCTTC. This sequence encodes CASSSTGKQGANEQFF. The V gene is TRBV7-9, the J gene TRBJ2-1; 9 bases agree with TRBD1. Germline-derived CDR1 and CDR2 are SEHNR and FQNEAQ (reference sequence). CDR3 length: 16 residues. The V segment lost 4 bases and the J segment 6 bases; nucleotides outside the gene matches: 10.

The V call is TRBV7-9, the J call TRBJ2-5; D gene unclear. Trimming took off 6 bases at V and 3 bases at J, with 8 bases between the two ends. From germline, CDR1 is SEHNR and CDR2 FQNEAQ (reference sequence). This CDR3 spans 12 amino acids. In DNA form, the CDR3 reads TGTGCCAGCAGTCCCCTAGAAGAGACCCAGTACTTC. It translates to CASSPLEETQYF.

This chain connects TRBV28 to TRBJ1-1; 7 bases fit TRBD1. V lost 3 bases, J lost 7 bases, and 2 bases stayed unmatched. This CDR3 contains 12 residues. The V gene's germline CDR1 is MDHEN and CDR2 SYDVKM. DNA of the CDR3: TGTGCCAGCAGTTTTGGGGACAGTGAAGCTTTCTTT. It yields the protein CASSFGDSEAFF.

The chain employs TRBV11-2 and TRBJ2-7; unclear D gene. V lost 5 bases, J lost 4 bases, and 9 bases lay in between. Germline V gene data show CDR1 as SGHAT and CDR2 as FQNNGV. This CDR3 region has 12 residues. CDR3 coding DNA: TGTGCCAGCAGCCAAACAGATTACGAGCAGTACTTC. The encoded protein is CASSQTDYEQYF.

The chain is built from TRBV20-1 and TRBJ1-1, with D unclear. Per the germline V gene, CDR1 is DFQATT and CDR2 is SNEGSKA (reference sequence). V was shortened by 4 bases and J by 7 bases, with 10 bases between the two germline ends. The CDR3 extends over 11 amino acids. In nucleotides, the CDR3 is TGCAGTGCTACGAGCGGGCATGAAGCTTTCTTT. This codes for CSATSGHEAFF.

This clone was seen a single time. The CDR3: CASSYSPTSPGNEQFF. The CDR3 DNA is TGTGCCAGCAGTTACTCACCGACTAGCCCGGGGAATGAGCAGTTCTTC. The chain carries TRBV6-5 and TRBJ2-1; TRBD2 matches 7 bases. CDR1 and CDR2 (germline): MNHEY, SVGAGI. The trim removed 0 bases at V and 7 bases at J, leaving 9 bases unmatched. The CDR3 covers 16 residues.

The J gene is TRBJ2-7, the V gene TRBV11-3; D gene ambiguous. The V end was cut by 4 bases, the J end by 4 bases, with 11 bases between. This CDR3 is built from 13 residues. Germline V gives CDR1 SGHNT, CDR2 YENEEA. The CDR3 DNA reads TGTGCCAGCAGCTCTTACGACACGTACGAGCAGTACTTC. It codes for CASSSYDTYEQYF.

V is TRBV4-1 and J is TRBJ1-6; no definite D call. Trimming stripped 2 bases from V and 13 bases from J, with 21 bases between. The CDR3 runs to 16 residues. Germline lookup yields CDR1 MGHRA and CDR2 YSYEKL. The CDR3 nucleotides read TGCGCCAGCAGCCAAAAGAGGGATCTCCCTTCCGCGCCCCTCCACTTT. It translates to CASSQKRDLPSAPLHF.

V usage is TRBV3-1 (or the pseudogene TRBV3-2) and J usage is TRBJ2-5; no reliable D call. Trimming shortened V by 0 bases and J by 2 bases, and 7 bases separated the two germline ends. Germline-derived CDR1 and CDR2 are LGHDT and YNNKEL (reference sequence). This CDR3 is 14 amino acids long. CDR3: CASSQDRQQETQYF. The DNA of the CDR3 is TGTGCCAGCAGCCAAGATCGCCAGCAAGAGACCCAGTACTTC.

The chain is built from TRBV7-2 and TRBJ2-3, with D possibly matching TRBD2 (6 bases). CDR3 length: 14 amino acids. Trimming shortened V by 1 base and J by 3 bases, and 8 bases separated the two germline ends. Per the germline V gene, CDR1 is SGHTA and CDR2 is FQGNSA. The CDR3, as DNA: TGTGCCAGCAGCTTAGAGGGACTGACAGATACGCAGTATTTT. Encoded protein: CASSLEGLTDTQYF. The full variable domain, with the rest looked up from reference TRBV7-2 and TRBJ2-3, is GAGVSQSPSNKVTEKGKDVELRCDPISGHTALYWYRQSLGQGLEFLIYFQGNSAPDKSGLPSDRFSAERTGGSVSTLTIQRTQQEDSAVYLCASSLEGLTDTQYFGPGTRLTVL.

To note about this clone: A read error may account for a junction end that differs from germline. The chain joins TRBV7-8 to TRBJ2-7; 7 bases are shared with TRBD1. Germline V gives CDR1 SGHVS, CDR2 FQNEAQ. The CDR3 length is 12 residues. CDR3 sequence: CASSRAPGQPDF. The DNA for the CDR3 is TGTGCCAGCAGCCGAGCCCCGGGACAGCCGGACTTC.

The genes are TRBV25-1 and TRBJ2-5, with 7 bases that match TRBD1. The germline gives CDR1 MGHDK, CDR2 SYGVNS. This CDR3 is 14 amino acids long. V lost 4 bases to trimming and J lost 1 base; unmatched junction nucleotides: 3. In DNA, the CDR3 is TGTGCCAGCAGTGGGACAGGCGGCCAAGAGACCCAGTACTTC. This encodes CASSGTGGQETQYF.

The CDR3 DNA reads as TGCAGCGTTGAAGAAAGGGGGGGAGGCACTGAAGCTTTCTTT. It specifies CSVEERGGGTEAFF. V is TRBV29-1 and J is TRBJ1-1; D perhaps matches TRBD1 (6 bases). The CDR3 is made up of 14 amino acids. Trimming removed 0 bases from V and 4 bases from J, with 12 bases in between. CDR1 is SQVTM and CDR2 is ANQGSEA in the germline V gene.

This chain's CDR3 is CASSLLGQNTEAFF. For the CDR3, the DNA is TGTGCCAGCAGTTTATTGGGACAAAACACTGAAGCTTTCTTT. The genes are TRBV7-9 and TRBJ1-1; D might be TRBD1 (6 bases). From germline, CDR1 is SEHNR and CDR2 FQNEAQ (reference sequence). The CDR3 contains 14 residues. The ends were cut back, 6 bases at V and 2 bases at J, with 13 bases in the middle.

This sequence joins TRBV12-3 or TRBV12-4 and TRBJ2-1, with D uncertain. Trimming removed 4 bases from V and 0 bases from J, with 4 bases in between. The CDR3 is 13 residues long. CDR3 in DNA: TGTGCCAGCAGTTCCAGCTCCTACAATGAGCAGTTCTTC. Translating gives CASSSSSYNEQFF.

The genes are TRBV10-3 and TRBJ1-6; no reliable D call. CDR1 ENHRY and CDR2 SYGVKD come from the germline V gene. Trimming shortened V by 7 bases and J by 8 bases, and 15 bases separated the two germline ends. The CDR3 consists of 14 residues. CDR3 amino acids: CAITPTEGDSPLHF. The DNA for the CDR3 is TGTGCCATCACCCCGACCGAGGGCGATTCACCCCTCCACTTT.

The chain couples TRBV7-9 to TRBJ1-4; TRBD1 matches 7 bases. This CDR3 is built from 18 residues. The J segment lost 2 bases and the V segment lost 1 base, leaving 10 bases of the junction unmatched. Germline V gene data show CDR1 as SEHNR and CDR2 as FQNEAQ (reference sequence). The DNA for the CDR3 is TGTGCCAGCAGCTTAGGCCGACAGGGTAGAACGACTAATGAAAAACTGTTTTTT. It codes for CASSLGRQGRTTNEKLFF.

In the case of this clone: This CDR3 is also generated by other DNA sequences in the sample. This chain connects TRBV7-9 to TRBJ1-2; D is unresolved. V lost 1 base, J lost 8 bases, and 11 bases lay in between. This CDR3 spans 13 amino acids. Germline CDR1 SEHNR, CDR2 FQNEAQ (reference sequence). The CDR3 nucleotides are TGTGCCAGCAGCTTAGGGGAGCAGAGAGGCTACACCTTC. It translates to CASSLGEQRGYTF.

V usage is TRBV6-1 and J usage is TRBJ1-6; no clear D. Looked up from germline, CDR1 is MNHNS and CDR2 is SASEGT. CDR3 length: 12 residues. Trimming took off 2 bases at V and 12 bases at J, with 8 bases between the two ends. CDR3 nucleotides: TGTGCCAGCAGTGAATGGCCCTTACCCCTCCACTTT. Residues: CASSEWPLPLHF.

This sequence joins TRBV27 and TRBJ1-6, with D possibly TRBD1 on 5 matching bases. In germline, CDR1 is MNHEY, CDR2 SMNVEV (reference sequence). V lost 6 bases, J lost 7 bases, and 16 bases lay in between. CDR3 length: 15 residues. CDR3 in DNA: TGTGCCAGCAGCCGGGGGGGGATAGCCAATTCACCCCTCCACTTT. Its translation: CASSRGGIANSPLHF.

This clone was seen once. This CDR3 reads CASSSQGSSPLHF. The CDR3 region has the DNA TGTGCCAGCAGCTCCCAGGGATCTTCACCCCTCCACTTT. The rearrangement links TRBV5-4 to TRBJ1-6, with D perhaps matching TRBD1 (5 bases). With 3 bases removed from V and 9 bases from J, the gap between germline ends came to 10 bases. Per germline, CDR1 SGHNT and CDR2 YYREEE (reference sequence). This CDR3 is 13 amino acids long.